A single sample is the source of the 30 T cell receptor beta chains below, sequenced in a study of cytomegalovirus exposure and HLA in healthy donors. PCR employed 60 Vbeta and 13 Jbeta primers. TCRdb's copy holds only in-frame clones and misses some; the assay was immunoSEQ multiplex PCR. The profile shows 170,000 or so clones, 77% of them singletons. Source material: PBMCs. Receptor source: a woman aged 55-70 years in good health and CMV-seropositive.

V gene TRBV7-9 combines with J gene TRBJ2-7, with TRBD1 matching 7 bases. After removal of 5 bases from V and 2 bases from J, the junction contained 6 bases not matched to a gene. Per germline, CDR1 SEHNR and CDR2 FQNEAQ (reference sequence). This CDR3 region has 14 residues. CDR3 sequence reads: CASSARDSTYEQYF. In nucleotides, the CDR3 is TGTGCCAGCAGCGCCCGGGACAGTACCTACGAGCAGTACTTC.

This CDR3 reads CASSSSETQYF. In nucleotides, the CDR3 is TGCGCCAGCAGCTCCTCAGAGACCCAGTACTTC. This chain uses TRBV5-1 with TRBJ2-5; D uncertain. This CDR3 contains 11 residues. In germline, CDR1 is SGHRS, CDR2 YFSETQ. With 3 bases removed from V and 4 bases from J, the gap between germline ends came to 4 bases.

The rearrangement uses TRBV5-1 and TRBJ2-6, with TRBD1 identical over 9 bases. Losses at the gene ends were 1 base for V and 4 bases for J; bases not matched to a gene: 12. The CDR3 is 19 amino acids. CDR1 is SGHRS and CDR2 is YFSETQ in the germline V gene. CDR3 amino acids: CASSLYRDRANSGANVLTF. The CDR3 DNA follows: TGCGCCAGCAGCTTGTACCGGGACAGGGCTAATTCAGGGGCCAACGTCCTGACTTTC. The full variable domain, its missing parts supplied by reference TRBV5-1 and TRBJ2-6, is KAGVTQTPRYLIKTRGQQVTLSCSPISGHRSVSWYQQTPGQGLQFLFEYFSETQRNKGNFPGRFSGRQFSNSRSEMNVSTLELGDSALYLCASSLYRDRANSGANVLTFGAGSRLTVL.

This clone has more than one count but fewer than ten. The chain is built from TRBV9 and TRBJ2-7, with 8 positions matching TRBD1. Germline CDR1 reads SGDLS; CDR2 reads YYNGEE. The CDR3 extends over 15 amino acids. After removal of 4 bases from V and 0 bases from J, the junction contained 6 bases not matched to a gene. CDR3 amino acids: CASSLGQASSYEQYF. The CDR3 bases are TGTGCCAGCAGCCTGGGACAGGCTAGCTCCTACGAGCAGTACTTC. Variable domain in full (rest from reference TRBV9 and TRBJ2-7): DSGVTQTPKHLITATGQRVTLRCSPRSGDLSVYWYQQSLDQGLQFLIQYYNGEERAKGNILERFSAQQFPDLHSELNLSSLELGDSALYFCASSLGQASSYEQYFGPGTRLTVT.

This clone was observed a few times. The chain couples TRBV21-1 to TRBJ1-5; TRBD1, the table's D call, lacks a check against the DNA. TRBV21-1 has pseudogene status. The CDR3 length is 17 residues. CDR3 DNA: TGTGCCAGCAGCGTAAGGGGGACAGGGGTTTCCAATCAGCCCCAGCATTTT. It encodes CASSVRGTGVSNQPQHF.

The chain uses TRBV11-2 and TRBJ2-7; perhaps TRBD2 as D (5 bases). The CDR3 has 14 amino acids. V lost 3 bases to trimming and J lost 3 bases, with 12 bases between them. Germline assignment: CDR1 SGHAT and CDR2 FQNNGV. The CDR3 DNA reads TGTGCCAGCAGCTTTAAACAACGGGGCTACGAGCAGTACTTC. Protein product: CASSFKQRGYEQYF. Full variable domain (missing parts from reference TRBV11-2 and TRBJ2-7): EAGVAQSPRYKIIEKRQSVAFWCNPISGHATLYWYQQILGQGPKLLIQFQNNGVVDDSQLPKDRFSAERLKGVDSTLKIQPAKLEDSAVYLCASSFKQRGYEQYFGPGTRLTVT.

This clone showed up just a few times. The rearrangement joins TRBV19 to TRBJ2-1, with a tentative D call TRBD2 (6 bases). Trimming took off 7 bases at V and 8 bases at J, with 18 bases between the two ends. Germline V lookup: CDR1 LNHDA, CDR2 SQIVND (reference sequence). The CDR3 totals 14 residues. In nucleotides, the CDR3 is TGTGCCAGTAACGACGGGAGTGTGTTGGATGAGCAGTTCTTC. Its translation: CASNDGSVLDEQFF.

Only a few counts were recorded for this clone. The CDR3 loop is CASSQSTRGQQFF. The CDR3 coding sequence is TGTGCCAGCAGTCAAAGTACCCGAGGGCAGCAGTTCTTC. The V and J genes are TRBV2 and TRBJ2-1; D is possibly TRBD2 (5 bases). Germline CDR1 reads SNHLY; CDR2 reads FYNNEI. V was shortened by 5 bases and J by 11 bases, with 16 bases between the two germline ends. This CDR3 comprises 13 residues.

V is TRBV7-9 and J is TRBJ1-4; 8 bases match TRBD1. The J segment lost 8 bases and the V segment lost 3 bases, leaving 8 bases of the junction unmatched. This CDR3 spans 15 amino acids. Germline assignment: CDR1 SEHNR and CDR2 FQNEAQ (reference sequence). Written as DNA, the CDR3 is TGTGCCAGCAGCTTCGGGTCAGGGGGCAAGGAAAAACTGTTTTTT. It specifies CASSFGSGGKEKLFF.

The V gene is TRBV7-6, the J gene TRBJ1-1; TRBD1 might be the D (6 bases). V was trimmed by 4 bases and J by 3 bases, leaving 12 bases between them. The CDR3 consists of 14 residues. CDR1 and CDR2 (germline): SGHVS, FNYEAQ. CDR3 DNA: TGTGCCAGCAGCTCCAGGGGTGTACACACTGAAGCTTTCTTT. Protein: CASSSRGVHTEAFF.

The gene calls are TRBV19 and TRBJ1-2; TRBD1 agrees at 7 bases. The CDR3 runs to 15 residues. The ends lost 6 bases at V and 0 bases at J; junction bases unmatched: 7. Germline CDR1 reads LNHDA; CDR2 reads SQIVND (reference sequence). Here the CDR3 reads CASRNPGQTNYGYTF. CDR3 DNA sequence: TGTGCCAGTAGGAATCCGGGACAGACTAACTATGGCTACACCTTC.

This CDR3 is CASSPVESEQYF. Written as DNA, the CDR3 is TGTGCCAGCTCACCGGTAGAGTCCGAGCAGTACTTC. The V and J genes are TRBV18 and TRBJ2-7; D call uncertain. Germline V gene sequence: CDR1 KGHSH, CDR2 LQKENI. CDR3 length: 12 amino acids. Trimming shortened V by 3 bases and J by 6 bases, and 9 bases separated the two germline ends.

V is TRBV11-2 and J is TRBJ1-1, with D hard to call. From germline, CDR1 is SGHAT and CDR2 FQNNGV. The V gene lost 1 base and the J gene lost 4 bases, with 10 bases spanning the gap. The CDR3 extends over 14 amino acids. CDR3 nucleotide sequence: TGTGCCAGCAGCTTAGCGGACTGGAGCACTGAAGCTTTCTTT. It specifies CASSLADWSTEAFF.

This chain uses TRBV5-1 with TRBJ1-4; perhaps TRBD1 as D (5 bases). The CDR3 contains 15 residues. Germline V CDR1 and CDR2: SGHRS, YFSETQ. V shed 3 bases and J shed 4 bases, with 13 bases lying between them. The CDR3 sequence is CASSSRTPDNEKLFF. The CDR3 DNA is TGCGCCAGCAGCTCCCGGACACCCGATAATGAAAAACTGTTTTTT.

V usage is TRBV27 and J usage is TRBJ2-6; no clear D. This CDR3 has 13 amino acids. The germline V and J ends were trimmed by 3 bases and 4 bases, with 4 bases remaining between them. Germline loops: CDR1 MNHEY, CDR2 SMNVEV (reference sequence). The CDR3 bases are TGTGCCAGCAGTTTCTACGGGGCCAACGTCCTGACTTTC. It codes for CASSFYGANVLTF.

This clone was detected a few times. The CDR3 sequence is CAWSHKQGQGDEKLFF. For the CDR3, the DNA is TGTGCCTGGAGTCACAAACAGGGTCAGGGGGATGAAAAACTGTTTTTT. This sequence joins TRBV30 and TRBJ1-4; 7 nucleotides align to TRBD1. The ends lost 2 bases at V and 6 bases at J; junction bases unmatched: 12. Germline values: CDR1 GTSNPN, CDR2 SVGIG (reference sequence). The CDR3 runs to 16 residues.

The chain couples TRBV5-4 to TRBJ2-1, with TRBD1 matching over 7 bases. This CDR3 contains 17 residues. In germline, CDR1 is SGHNT, CDR2 YYREEE (reference sequence). Unmatched junction bases numbered 7, after V lost 0 bases and J lost 1 base. CDR3 coding DNA: TGTGCCAGCAGCTTGGTTGAGGGGACAGCGTCCTACAATGAGCAGTTCTTC. Protein sequence: CASSLVEGTASYNEQFF.

Written as DNA, the CDR3 is TGTGCCAGCAGCTCTCACAGGTCAACGGGTGAAAAACTGTTTTTT. It encodes CASSSHRSTGEKLFF. The chain links TRBV5-4 to TRBJ1-4; D might be TRBD1 (5 bases). Trimming took 3 bases from V and 7 from J, leaving 16 bases between them. The CDR3 length is 15 residues. Germline CDR1 reads SGHNT; CDR2 reads YYREEE (reference sequence).

J is TRBJ2-7 and V is TRBV4-1; 8 bases are shared with TRBD2. The CDR3 is 16 residues long. Trimming cost V 2 bases and J 1 base; bases outside gene matches: 7. The germline gives CDR1 MGHRA, CDR2 YSYEKL. Here the CDR3 reads CASSQPGAGGSYEQYF. DNA for the CDR3: TGCGCCAGCAGCCAACCGGGGGCGGGGGGATCCTACGAGCAGTACTTC.

This chain uses TRBV9 with TRBJ2-7, with D unresolved. CDR1 SGDLS and CDR2 YYNGEE come from the germline V gene. V lost 0 bases, J lost 5 bases, and 18 bases lay in between. The CDR3 covers 16 residues. The CDR3 DNA reads as TGTGCCAGCAGCGTAGCTTTGGGCAGGTCTGACGACGAGCAGTACTTC. Translated: CASSVALGRSDDEQYF.

This sequence joins TRBV15 and TRBJ1-4; D is undetermined. V was shortened by 5 bases and J by 10 bases, with 20 bases between the two germline ends. CDR1 and CDR2 from the germline V gene are LNHNV and YYDKDF (reference sequence). The CDR3 length is 15 residues. CDR3 bases: TGTGCCACCAGCCCGGGTGACCGGACTGATAGAAAACTGTTTTTT. Amino acid sequence: CATSPGDRTDRKLFF.

The CDR3 DNA is TGTGCCAGTAGCCACCCGGGGACTAGCGGGACTGTGACCCAGTACTTC. The encoded protein is CASSHPGTSGTVTQYF. This chain links TRBV19 with TRBJ2-5; TRBD2 matches 13 bases. This CDR3 is 16 amino acids long. Trimming removed 6 bases from V and 7 bases from J; junction bases left unmatched: 11. Germline V gene sequence: CDR1 LNHDA, CDR2 SQIVND (reference sequence).

The chain carries TRBV2 and TRBJ2-2; 11 positions agree with TRBD1. This CDR3 comprises 16 residues. The J segment lost 5 bases and the V segment lost 6 bases, leaving 8 bases of the junction unmatched. CDR1 is SNHLY and CDR2 is FYNNEI in the germline V gene. The CDR3 sequence is CASRARTGGRTGELFF. CDR3 DNA sequence: TGTGCCAGCAGAGCGCGGACAGGGGGCAGGACCGGGGAGCTGTTTTTT.

The chain carries TRBV30 and TRBJ2-7; 10 bases agree with TRBD2. The CDR3 contains 14 residues. The trim removed 1 base at V and 6 bases at J, leaving 6 bases unmatched. The germline gives CDR1 GTSNPN, CDR2 SVGIG (reference sequence). The CDR3 nucleotides read TGTGCCTGGAGTGGGCGGCTAGCGGGAGTCGAGCAGTACTTC. This gives the protein CAWSGRLAGVEQYF.

J is TRBJ1-4 and V is TRBV27; 7 positions match TRBD1. Germline V lookup: CDR1 MNHEY, CDR2 SMNVEV (reference sequence). The length of the CDR3 is 12 residues. Trimming took 6 bases from V and 10 from J; bases not matched to a gene: 5. CDR3 DNA sequence: TGTGCCAGCAGGAATAGGGGGCGAAAACTGTTTTTT. Residues: CASRNRGRKLFF. Variable domain in full (rest from reference TRBV27 and TRBJ1-4): EAQVTQNPRYLITVTGKKLTVTCSQNMNHEYMSWYRQDPGLGLRQIYYSMNVEVTDKGDVPEGYKVSRKEKRNFPLILESPSPNQTSLYFCASRNRGRKLFFGSGTQLSVL.

This clone was seen a few times. The chain carries TRBV19 and TRBJ1-2, with 9 bases matching TRBD1. CDR3 length: 13 residues. Germline assignment: CDR1 LNHDA and CDR2 SQIVND (reference sequence). V trimming: 6 bases; J trimming: 7 bases; junction bases outside the gene matches: 6. The CDR3 loop is CASSWTGESGYTF. CDR3 in DNA: TGTGCCAGTAGCTGGACAGGGGAGAGTGGCTACACCTTC.

The chain recombines TRBV19 with TRBJ1-2; maybe TRBD1 (5 bases). The V and J ends lost 5 bases and 6 bases respectively, with 22 bases between them. Germline V lookup: CDR1 LNHDA, CDR2 SQIVND (reference sequence). The CDR3 runs 16 residues. This chain's CDR3 is CASSGAFPLMLDGYTF. In DNA, the CDR3 is TGTGCCAGTAGTGGGGCCTTTCCCTTAATGTTAGATGGCTACACCTTC.

This chain connects TRBV6-1 to TRBJ2-1; 9 positions agree with TRBD1. V lost 7 bases and J lost 4; bases outside the gene matches: 8. The germline gives CDR1 MNHNS, CDR2 SASEGT. The CDR3 spans 15 residues. In DNA, the CDR3 is TGTGCCAGCATTGTAGGGACAGGGTCTTACAATGAGCAGTTCTTC. This sequence encodes CASIVGTGSYNEQFF.

This sequence joins TRBV4-2 and TRBJ1-2; D is undetermined. The CDR3 length is 12 residues. With 1 base removed from V and 9 bases from J, the gap between germline ends came to 9 bases. Germline CDR1 reads LGHNA; CDR2 reads YNFKEQ. This chain's CDR3 is CASSQVGESYTF. CDR3 DNA sequence: TGTGCCAGCAGCCAAGTCGGAGAAAGCTACACCTTC.

This chain uses TRBV29-1 with TRBJ2-7; unclear D gene. This CDR3 is built from 12 residues. The germline V gene has CDR1 SQVTM and CDR2 ANQGSEA. Trimming shortened V by 4 bases and J by 2 bases, and 9 bases separated the two germline ends. CDR3 residues: CSVGSHTYEQYF. The CDR3 DNA reads as TGCAGCGTTGGATCGCACACCTACGAGCAGTACTTC.